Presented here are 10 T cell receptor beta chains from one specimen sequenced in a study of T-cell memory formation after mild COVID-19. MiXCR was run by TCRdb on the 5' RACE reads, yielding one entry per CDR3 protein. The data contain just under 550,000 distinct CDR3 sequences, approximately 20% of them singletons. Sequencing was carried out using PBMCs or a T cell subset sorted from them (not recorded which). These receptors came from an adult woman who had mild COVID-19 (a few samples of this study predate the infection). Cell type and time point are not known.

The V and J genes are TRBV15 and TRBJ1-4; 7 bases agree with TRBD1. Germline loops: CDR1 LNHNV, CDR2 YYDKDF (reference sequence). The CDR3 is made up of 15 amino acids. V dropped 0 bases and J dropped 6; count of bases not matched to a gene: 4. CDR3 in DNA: TGTGCCACCAGCAGAGAGGACAGGTTCGATGAAAAACTGTTTTTT. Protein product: CATSREDRFDEKLFF.

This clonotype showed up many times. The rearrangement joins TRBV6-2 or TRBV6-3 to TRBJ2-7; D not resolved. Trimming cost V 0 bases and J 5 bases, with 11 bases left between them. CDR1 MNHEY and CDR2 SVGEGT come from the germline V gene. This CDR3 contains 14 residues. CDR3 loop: CASSYSDQTDEQYF. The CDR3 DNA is TGTGCCAGCAGTTACTCGGATCAGACGGACGAGCAGTACTTC.

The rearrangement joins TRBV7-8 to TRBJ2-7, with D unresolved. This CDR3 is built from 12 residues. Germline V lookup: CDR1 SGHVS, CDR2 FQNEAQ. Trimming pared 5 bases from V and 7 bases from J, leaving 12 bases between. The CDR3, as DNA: TGTGCCAGCAGCGAAGGCCAACGGGAGCAGTACTTC. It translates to CASSEGQREQYF. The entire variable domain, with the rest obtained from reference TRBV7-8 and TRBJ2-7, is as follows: GAGVSQSPRYKVAKRGQDVALRCDPISGHVSLFWYQQALGQGPEFLTYFQNEAQLDKSGLPSDRFFAERPEGSVSTLKIQRTQQEDSAVYLCASSEGQREQYFGPGTRLTVT.

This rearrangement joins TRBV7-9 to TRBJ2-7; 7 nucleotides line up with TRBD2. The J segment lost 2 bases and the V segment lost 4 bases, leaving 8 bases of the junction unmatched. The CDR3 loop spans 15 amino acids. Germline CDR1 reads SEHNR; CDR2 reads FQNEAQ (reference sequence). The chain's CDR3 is CASSWIERGAYEQYF. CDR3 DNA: TGTGCCAGCAGCTGGATTGAGCGGGGAGCCTACGAGCAGTACTTC.

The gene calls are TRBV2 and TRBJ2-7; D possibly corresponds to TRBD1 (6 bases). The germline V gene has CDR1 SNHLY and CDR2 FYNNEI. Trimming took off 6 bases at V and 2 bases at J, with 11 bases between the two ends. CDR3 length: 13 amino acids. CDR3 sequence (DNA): TGTGCCAGCAGCGAGGACAGTGCCTACGAGCAGTACTTC. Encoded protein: CASSEDSAYEQYF.

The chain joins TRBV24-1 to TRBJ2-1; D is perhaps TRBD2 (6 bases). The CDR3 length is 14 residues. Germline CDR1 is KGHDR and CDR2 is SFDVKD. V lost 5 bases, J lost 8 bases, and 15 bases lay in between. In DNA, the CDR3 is TGTGCCACCAGTGTCACGGGGGAAAGCGATGAGCAGTTCTTC. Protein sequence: CATSVTGESDEQFF.

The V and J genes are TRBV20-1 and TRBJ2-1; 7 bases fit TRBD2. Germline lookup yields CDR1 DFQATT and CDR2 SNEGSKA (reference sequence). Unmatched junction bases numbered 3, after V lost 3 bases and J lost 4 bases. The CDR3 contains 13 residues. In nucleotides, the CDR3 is TGCAGTGCTAGCGGGAGGAATTACAATGAGCAGTTCTTC. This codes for CSASGRNYNEQFF.

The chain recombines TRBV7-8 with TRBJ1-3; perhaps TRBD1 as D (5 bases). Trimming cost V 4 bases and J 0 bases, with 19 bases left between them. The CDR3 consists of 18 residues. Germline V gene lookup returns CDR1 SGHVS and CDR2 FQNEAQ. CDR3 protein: CASSYSWGFGSSGNTIYF. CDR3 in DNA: TGTGCCAGCAGCTATTCTTGGGGGTTCGGAAGCTCTGGAAACACCATATATTTT.

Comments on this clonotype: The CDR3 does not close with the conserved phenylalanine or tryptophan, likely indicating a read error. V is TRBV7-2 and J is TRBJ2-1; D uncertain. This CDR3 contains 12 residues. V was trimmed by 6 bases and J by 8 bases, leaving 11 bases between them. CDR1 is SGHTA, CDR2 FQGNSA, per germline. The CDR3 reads CASSLDTHEQFL. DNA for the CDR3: TGTGCCAGCAGTTTGGATACTCATGAGCAGTTCTTA.

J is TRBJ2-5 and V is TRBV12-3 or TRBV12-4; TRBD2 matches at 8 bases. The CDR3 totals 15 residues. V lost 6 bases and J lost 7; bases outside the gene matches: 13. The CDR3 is CASRGASGSPGTQYF. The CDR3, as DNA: TGTGCCAGCAGAGGGGCTAGCGGGTCCCCCGGGACCCAGTACTTC.